These T cell receptor beta chains were read from a single sample in a study of molecular identifiers for immune sequencing clone quantification. TCRdb fed the PCR reads into MiXCR, producing one record per CDR3 protein. This sample has 85,000 to 95,000 distinct CDR3 sequences, with 15% to 20% found just once. The specimen sequenced was naive CD8+ T cells from blood, with Jurkat cell RNA spiked in. These receptors were collected from a human donor in good health. Some libraries in this study had Jurkat cell RNA spiked in. CDR3s include the opening cysteine and the closing phenylalanine or tryptophan. Fields, in order: J gene, V gene, D gene, clone size, CDR3 protein. The D gene is left open where the match is weak. Some rows have no size entry. The others give once, few or many, or a class for an expanded clone.

J gene: TRBJ2-1; V gene: TRBV18; D gene: -; clone size: many; CDR3 protein: CASSQPDDNEQFF
J gene: TRBJ2-3; V gene: TRBV19; D gene: -; clone size: many; CDR3 protein: CASNLVGGYTDTQYF
J gene: TRBJ2-2; V gene: TRBV3-2; D gene: -; clone size: few; CDR3 protein: CASSQDGPSGGATNTGELFF
J gene: TRBJ2-3; V gene: TRBV30; D gene: TRBD1; clone size: many; CDR3 protein: CAWSVTPGGITDTQYF
J gene: TRBJ2-7; V gene: TRBV5-1; D gene: -; clone size: many; CDR3 protein: CASSYGENYEQYF
J gene: TRBJ2-4; V gene: TRBV27; D gene: TRBD2; clone size: many; CDR3 protein: CASSILAGGPPAKNIQYF
J gene: TRBJ1-2; V gene: TRBV19; D gene: -; clone size: many; CDR3 protein: CASTQNPWNNYGYTF
J gene: TRBJ2-1; V gene: TRBV7-9; D gene: -; clone size: many; CDR3 protein: CASSSRVVEQFF
J gene: TRBJ2-1; V gene: TRBV6-2/TRBV6-3; D gene: -; clone size: -; CDR3 protein: CASSYDRLVVNEQFF
J gene: TRBJ2-3; V gene: TRBV4-2; D gene: TRBD1; clone size: -; CDR3 protein: CASSFRYRGRTDTQYF
J gene: TRBJ2-2; V gene: TRBV4-3; D gene: -; clone size: many; CDR3 protein: CASSQEGGPSTGELFF
J gene: TRBJ2-7; V gene: TRBV7-9; D gene: -; clone size: few; CDR3 protein: CASSIGPGTPDEQYF
J gene: TRBJ2-5; V gene: TRBV29-1; D gene: -; clone size: many; CDR3 protein: CSDVLLQGEETQYF
J gene: TRBJ2-5; V gene: TRBV7-9; D gene: -; clone size: many; CDR3 protein: CASSLAIGTPQETQYF
J gene: TRBJ2-5; V gene: TRBV7-9; D gene: TRBD1; clone size: many; CDR3 protein: CASSSTLDRALLETQYF
J gene: TRBJ2-3; V gene: TRBV6-2/TRBV6-3; D gene: -; clone size: many; CDR3 protein: CASSQYTDTQYF
J gene: TRBJ2-7; V gene: TRBV21-1; D gene: -; clone size: many; CDR3 protein: CASSKEGGVLHEQYF
J gene: TRBJ2-7; V gene: TRBV5-4; D gene: -; clone size: -; CDR3 protein: CASSPDGDYEQYF
J gene: TRBJ2-7; V gene: TRBV28; D gene: TRBD1; clone size: -; CDR3 protein: CASSLEGQGAYGQYF
J gene: TRBJ1-4; V gene: TRBV19; D gene: -; clone size: many; CDR3 protein: CASSILAGAEKLFF
J gene: TRBJ2-2; V gene: TRBV12-3/TRBV12-4; D gene: TRBD2; clone size: many; CDR3 protein: CASSLREPPGELFF
J gene: TRBJ2-2; V gene: TRBV6-5; D gene: TRBD2; clone size: many; CDR3 protein: CASSPVSGGYTGELFF
J gene: TRBJ2-2; V gene: TRBV7-9; D gene: TRBD2; clone size: many; CDR3 protein: CASSPQLAGTGELFF
J gene: TRBJ2-7; V gene: TRBV27; D gene: TRBD1; clone size: few; CDR3 protein: CASSLSGTGYYEQYF
J gene: TRBJ2-1; V gene: TRBV28; D gene: TRBD2; clone size: many; CDR3 protein: CASSQRLAGSNNEQFF
J gene: TRBJ1-4; V gene: TRBV2; D gene: -; clone size: many; CDR3 protein: CASMKGEKLFF
J gene: TRBJ2-3; V gene: TRBV29-1; D gene: -; clone size: many; CDR3 protein: CSASPSTTDTQYF
J gene: TRBJ2-7; V gene: TRBV6-1; D gene: -; clone size: many; CDR3 protein: CASSEELPSYEQYF
J gene: TRBJ2-2; V gene: TRBV6-2/TRBV6-3; D gene: -; clone size: many; CDR3 protein: CASSYVTGSTGELFF
J gene: TRBJ1-1; V gene: TRBV20-1; D gene: -; clone size: many; CDR3 protein: CSARAPEGTEAFF
J gene: TRBJ2-7; V gene: TRBV30; D gene: -; clone size: many; CDR3 protein: CALRGGHPAYEQYF
J gene: TRBJ1-1; V gene: TRBV7-2; D gene: -; clone size: -; CDR3 protein: CASSLGGNENTEAFF
J gene: TRBJ2-7; V gene: TRBV30; D gene: -; clone size: many; CDR3 protein: CAWSPGAGGYEQYF
J gene: TRBJ2-1; V gene: TRBV6-6; D gene: TRBD1; clone size: many; CDR3 protein: CASTSSGTEAYNEQFF
J gene: TRBJ1-2; V gene: TRBV27; D gene: -; clone size: once; CDR3 protein: CASSFSAGAYGYTF
J gene: TRBJ2-7; V gene: TRBV19; D gene: TRBD1; clone size: many; CDR3 protein: CASSIGTTGGFYEQYF
J gene: TRBJ2-7; V gene: TRBV5-6; D gene: TRBD2; clone size: many; CDR3 protein: CASSFTSGYFYEQYF
J gene: TRBJ2-7; V gene: TRBV9; D gene: TRBD2; clone size: many; CDR3 protein: CASSSALAGGRNEQYF
J gene: TRBJ2-7; V gene: TRBV27; D gene: TRBD2; clone size: many; CDR3 protein: CASSAGLAGPYEQYF
J gene: TRBJ2-1; V gene: TRBV6-2/TRBV6-3; D gene: -; clone size: many; CDR3 protein: CASRPVSYNEQFF
J gene: TRBJ2-3; V gene: TRBV7-9; D gene: -; clone size: many; CDR3 protein: CASSPYGDTQYF
J gene: TRBJ2-2; V gene: TRBV2; D gene: TRBD2; clone size: -; CDR3 protein: CASSVGLAGPTNTGELFF
J gene: TRBJ2-7; V gene: TRBV5-1; D gene: -; clone size: -; CDR3 protein: CASSWEWQSSYEQYF
J gene: TRBJ1-6; V gene: TRBV27; D gene: -; clone size: -; CDR3 protein: CASSLMGAGRSYNSPLHF
J gene: TRBJ1-2; V gene: TRBV27; D gene: -; clone size: many; CDR3 protein: CASSFTRGHGYTF
J gene: TRBJ2-2; V gene: TRBV6-5; D gene: -; clone size: -; CDR3 protein: CASSYSGTGELFF
J gene: TRBJ2-7; V gene: TRBV12-5; D gene: -; clone size: many; CDR3 protein: CASGSPSGAHYEQYF
J gene: TRBJ2-5; V gene: TRBV6-2/TRBV6-3; D gene: -; clone size: -; CDR3 protein: CATTSPRGEETQYF
J gene: TRBJ1-1; V gene: TRBV3-1; D gene: TRBD1; clone size: many; CDR3 protein: CASSLDRGRTEAFF
J gene: TRBJ2-4; V gene: TRBV11-2; D gene: -; clone size: many; CDR3 protein: CASSLTQGSAKNIQYF
J gene: TRBJ2-6; V gene: TRBV28; D gene: -; clone size: many; CDR3 protein: CASSLRGLGANVLTF